The present entry profiles one T cell receptor (beta chain) with its context. The data were taken from a study of OX40 agonist ivuxolimab in advanced cancers. V lost 0 bases, J lost 5 bases, and 6 bases lay in between. CDR3 length: 13 residues. Per the germline V gene, CDR1 is SGHDT and CDR2 is YYEEEE. Libraries were prepared by immunoSEQ multiplex PCR; TCRdb keeps only in-frame clonotypes and omits some of them. The table lists around 62,000 clones, 65% to 90% of them singletons, with roughly 2.4% in the top ten. This chain joins TRBV5-6 and TRBJ1-5; unclear D gene. The TCR originated in an adult with an advanced solid tumor such as melanoma, head and neck, liver or kidney cancer. This specimen was CD4+ or CD8+ T cells sorted from blood, taken in a trial of the OX40 agonist ivuxolimab. CDR3 protein: CASSLGRDQPQHF. DNA for the CDR3: TGTGCCAGCAGCTTGGGTCGGGATCAGCCCCAGCATTTT.